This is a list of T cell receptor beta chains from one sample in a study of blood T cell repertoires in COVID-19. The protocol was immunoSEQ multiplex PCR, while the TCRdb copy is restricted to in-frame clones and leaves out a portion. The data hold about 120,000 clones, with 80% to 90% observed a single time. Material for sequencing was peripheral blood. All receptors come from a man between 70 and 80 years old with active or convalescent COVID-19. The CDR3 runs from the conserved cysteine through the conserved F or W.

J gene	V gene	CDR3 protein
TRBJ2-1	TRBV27	CASSLFWGQDSAGNEQFF
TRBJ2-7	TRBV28	CASSSLTSGRYEQYF
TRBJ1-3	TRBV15	CATSGGMSSGNTIYF
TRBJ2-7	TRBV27	CASSPQSGLSYEQYF
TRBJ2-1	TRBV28	CASSPLPRQGSSYNEQFF
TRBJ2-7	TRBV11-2	CASGLAGNEQYF
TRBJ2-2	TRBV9	CASSDYPSLAGYTGELFF
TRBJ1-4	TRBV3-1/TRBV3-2	CASSQQGTPNEKLFF
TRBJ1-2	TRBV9	CASSVGSITNNYGYTF
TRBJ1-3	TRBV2	CASPWTEGPTTSGNTIYF
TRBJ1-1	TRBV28	CASSSTGGRHTEAFF
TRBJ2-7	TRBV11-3	CASSLVGTGGRHEQYF
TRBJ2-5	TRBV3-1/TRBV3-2	CASSEGALSTQYF
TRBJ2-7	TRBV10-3	CAISEPDRGLYEQYF
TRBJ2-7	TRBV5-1	CASRGEVVTVYEQYF
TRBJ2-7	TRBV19	CASSPLAGPSLEQYF
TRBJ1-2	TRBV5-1	CASSLDAVNYGYTF
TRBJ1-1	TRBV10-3	CAIRQGQGLGNTEAFF
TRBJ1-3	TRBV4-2	CASSQGAALSSGNTIYF
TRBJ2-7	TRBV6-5	CASSYLKTSGSHEQYF
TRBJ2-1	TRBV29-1	CSVESGRANEQFF
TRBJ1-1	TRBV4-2	CASSQPPGQGMNTEAFF
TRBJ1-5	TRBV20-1	CSARQGSQHF
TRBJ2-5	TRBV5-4	CASSSLGGRYQETQYF
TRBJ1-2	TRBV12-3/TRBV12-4	CASTQGYGYTF
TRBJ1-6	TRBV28	CASGSGGLGSPLHF
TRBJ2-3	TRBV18	CASSPDAADTQYF
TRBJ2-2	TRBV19	CASSIQGTGELFF
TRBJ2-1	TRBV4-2	CASSQEVAGQGYNEQFF
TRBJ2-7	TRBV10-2	CASSDLGLVRDEQYF
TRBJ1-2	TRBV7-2	CASSLDKLYGYTF
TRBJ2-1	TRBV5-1	CASSDGSLNEQFF
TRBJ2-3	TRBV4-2	CASSQAEREADTQYF
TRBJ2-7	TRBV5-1	CASTSGGIEGYEQYF
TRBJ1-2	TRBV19	CASSIDTGTNYGYTF
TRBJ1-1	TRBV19	CASSKKSQGPNTEAFF
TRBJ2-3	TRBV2	CASSLEREDTQYF
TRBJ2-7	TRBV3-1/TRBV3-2	CASSRQGYEQYF
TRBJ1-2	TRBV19	CASSMGLRGRGNYGYTF
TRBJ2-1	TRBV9	CASSGGALATYNEQFF
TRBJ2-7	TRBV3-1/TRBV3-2	CASSLPSYEQYF
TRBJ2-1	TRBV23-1	CASSQSGVSGRATYNEQFF
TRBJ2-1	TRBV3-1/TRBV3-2	CASSQRSSYNEQFF